These 18 T cell receptor beta chains originate from one sample sequenced in a study of siplizumab effects on memory and regulatory T cells. The data were produced by immunoSEQ multiplex PCR, yet TCRdb's version contains in-frame clones alone and is incomplete. The table lists 95,000 to 110,000 clones, more than 85% of them singletons. Specimen: Tregs sorted from blood. Every receptor here comes from a human donor in good health.

The V call is TRBV5-1, the J call TRBJ2-7; 7 bases fit TRBD1. Germline loops: CDR1 SGHRS, CDR2 YFSETQ. The CDR3 totals 14 residues. V was pared by 3 bases and J by 7 bases, with 10 bases of the junction left unmatched. CDR3 DNA sequence: TGCGCCAGCAGCTCAGGGGGTTCCGATGGGGAGCAGTACTTC. It yields the protein CASSSGGSDGEQYF.

CDR3 in amino acids: CASSLSRDRAGDEQFF. The DNA for the CDR3 is TGTGCCAGCAGCTTAAGTCGGGACAGGGCCGGGGATGAGCAGTTCTTC. The chain uses TRBV7-9 and TRBJ2-1; 9 bases align to TRBD1. V dropped 2 bases and J dropped 8; count of bases not matched to a gene: 10. From germline, CDR1 is SEHNR and CDR2 FQNEAQ (reference sequence). The CDR3 has 16 amino acids.

The chain's CDR3 is CASSLVAGEYEQYF. CDR3 in DNA: TGTGCCAGCAGCTTAGTAGCAGGGGAGTACGAGCAGTACTTC. This rearrangement joins TRBV7-2 to TRBJ2-7, with a possible D match to TRBD1 (6 bases). CDR1 SGHTA and CDR2 FQGNSA come from the germline V gene. The CDR3 length is 14 residues. Trimming stripped 1 base from V and 4 bases from J, with 11 bases between.

The gene calls are TRBV5-1 and TRBJ1-2, with TRBD1 matching over 12 bases. The germline V gene encodes CDR1 SGHRS and CDR2 YFSETQ. This CDR3 spans 15 amino acids. V was clipped by 7 bases and J by 5 bases; unmatched bases: 9. The CDR3 here is CASAPGTGGAYGYTF. In nucleotides, the CDR3 is TGCGCCAGCGCACCCGGGACAGGGGGCGCTTATGGCTACACCTTC. The full variable domain, completed using reference TRBV5-1 and TRBJ1-2, is KAGVTQTPRYLIKTRGQQVTLSCSPISGHRSVSWYQQTPGQGLQFLFEYFSETQRNKGNFPGRFSGRQFSNSRSEMNVSTLELGDSALYLCASAPGTGGAYGYTFGSGTRLTVV.

The chain is built from TRBV20-1 and TRBJ2-1; D remains ambiguous. From germline, CDR1 is DFQATT and CDR2 SNEGSKA (reference sequence). V was trimmed by 6 bases and J by 8 bases, leaving 8 bases between them. This CDR3 has 10 residues. The CDR3, as DNA: TGCAGTGCGTACACCTATGAGCAGTTCTTC. Protein: CSAYTYEQFF.

This rearrangement joins TRBV11-3 to TRBJ2-3; 10 nucleotides align to TRBD2. Trimming removed 3 bases from V and 3 bases from J; junction bases left unmatched: 6. CDR3 size: 16 residues. Looked up from germline, CDR1 is SGHNT and CDR2 is YENEEA. The CDR3 region is CASSFLAGDGTDTQYF. DNA for the CDR3: TGTGCCAGCAGCTTCCTAGCGGGAGACGGGACAGATACGCAGTATTTT.

V usage is TRBV6-6 and J usage is TRBJ1-4; tentatively, D is TRBD1 (6 bases). The germline CDR1 and CDR2 sequences are MNHNY and SVGAGI (reference sequence). V was shortened by 1 base and J by 0 bases, with 9 bases between the two germline ends. This CDR3 spans 16 amino acids. The CDR3 DNA follows: TGTGCCAGCAGTTACTGGGGGCTAACAACTAATGAAAAACTGTTTTTT. Protein sequence: CASSYWGLTTNEKLFF.

This chain links TRBV29-1 with TRBJ2-5; tentative D call: TRBD1 (5 bases). This CDR3 region has 12 residues. Between the trimmed V and J ends, which lost 3 bases and 7 bases, there was a span of 12 bases. CDR1 SQVTM and CDR2 ANQGSEA come from the germline V gene. CDR3 nucleotide sequence: TGCAGCGTTGAGTCGGTTAGGGGGACCCAGTACTTC. Amino acid sequence: CSVESVRGTQYF.

This sequence joins TRBV27 and TRBJ2-7; unclear D gene. The CDR3 consists of 13 residues. V shed 3 bases and J shed 3 bases, with 9 bases lying between them. CDR1 is MNHEY and CDR2 is SMNVEV in the germline V gene (reference sequence). CDR3 sequence reads: CASSFDGYYEQYF. In DNA, the CDR3 is TGTGCCAGCAGTTTCGACGGATACTACGAGCAGTACTTC.

The rearrangement uses TRBV6-1 and TRBJ2-1; D unclear. This CDR3 spans 12 amino acids. V dropped 2 bases and J dropped 6 bases, with 5 bases sitting between them. The germline gives CDR1 MNHNS, CDR2 SASEGT. For the CDR3, the DNA is TGTGCCAGCAGTGAAAACAGCAATGAGCAGTTCTTC. As protein: CASSENSNEQFF.

The chain links TRBV30 to TRBJ2-7; D may be TRBD1 (5 bases). Germline CDR1 is GTSNPN and CDR2 is SVGIG (reference sequence). This CDR3 spans 14 amino acids. Trimming pared 0 bases from V and 5 bases from J, leaving 14 bases between. The CDR3 region has the DNA TGTGCCTGGAGTGTAGTTGTGGGCAGGGACGAGCAGTACTTC. Amino acids: CAWSVVVGRDEQYF.

Of note for this clone: Other DNA sequences in this specimen translate into the identical CDR3. The chain recombines TRBV5-1 with TRBJ1-5, with D tentatively TRBD1 (6 bases). Trimming left V 4 bases short and J 4 bases short, with 9 bases between. This CDR3 spans 13 amino acids. Germline assignment: CDR1 SGHRS and CDR2 YFSETQ. The CDR3 here is CASSLDSNQPQHF. The CDR3 DNA reads TGCGCCAGCAGCCTGGACAGTAATCAGCCCCAGCATTTT.

There are a few counts of this clone. The chain couples TRBV14 to TRBJ1-6; weak D call: TRBD1 (5 bases). The germline V and J ends were trimmed by 3 bases and 7 bases, with 10 bases remaining between them. The germline V gene encodes CDR1 SGHDN and CDR2 FVKESK. The CDR3 runs to 14 residues. CDR3 nucleotides: TGTGCCAGCAGCCACCTGGGGGGGAATTCACCCCTCCACTTT. Encoded protein: CASSHLGGNSPLHF.

The CDR3 region is CASSGAPANEKLFF. CDR3 DNA sequence: TGTGCCAGCTCAGGGGCACCCGCTAATGAAAAACTGTTTTTT. The chain carries TRBV2 and TRBJ1-4, with D maybe TRBD1 (6 bases). The CDR3 loop spans 14 amino acids. The germline V gene has CDR1 SNHLY and CDR2 FYNNEI. V was trimmed by 8 bases and J by 3 bases, leaving 13 bases between them.

This chain uses TRBV6-5 with TRBJ1-3; 7 nucleotides match TRBD1. The V and J ends lost 5 bases and 4 bases, in that order; junction bases with no gene match: 5. CDR1 MNHEY and CDR2 SVGAGI come from the germline V gene. There are 14 residues in the CDR3. The CDR3 reads CASSGQVPGNTIYF. DNA for the CDR3: TGTGCCAGCAGTGGACAGGTCCCAGGAAACACCATATATTTT.

The rearrangement links TRBV5-4 to TRBJ2-7; D possibly corresponds to TRBD1 (6 bases). This CDR3 spans 13 amino acids. Deletions cut 6 bases from V and 6 bases from J, with 16 bases between. Germline assignment: CDR1 SGHNT and CDR2 YYREEE (reference sequence). The CDR3 DNA is TGTGCCAGCAAAAAGGACAGTGTCGGCGAGCAGTACTTC. Encoded protein: CASKKDSVGEQYF. Based on the CDR3 plus reference TRBV5-4 and TRBJ2-7, the full variable domain is ETGVTQSPTHLIKTRGQQVTLRCSSQSGHNTVSWYQQALGQGPQFIFQYYREEENGRGNFPPRFSGLQFPNYSSELNVNALELDDSALYLCASKKDSVGEQYFGPGTRLTVT.

The gene calls are TRBV30 and TRBJ1-2; D is unresolved. CDR1 is GTSNPN, CDR2 SVGIG, per germline (reference sequence). V lost 0 bases and J lost 7, with 9 bases in between. This CDR3 has 12 amino acids. The CDR3 DNA follows: TGTGCCTGGAGTGTTGAAGGGTTTGGCTACACCTTC. The encoded protein is CAWSVEGFGYTF.

The CDR3: CASRPPGLAGYTGELFF. CDR3 coding DNA: TGTGCCAGCAGGCCCCCGGGACTAGCGGGGTACACCGGGGAGCTGTTTTTT. This chain links TRBV28 with TRBJ2-2, with 13 bases that match TRBD2. The CDR3 has 17 residues. Germline V gene lookup returns CDR1 MDHEN and CDR2 SYDVKM. V shed 6 bases, J shed 3 bases, and the junction held 7 bases outside the gene matches.